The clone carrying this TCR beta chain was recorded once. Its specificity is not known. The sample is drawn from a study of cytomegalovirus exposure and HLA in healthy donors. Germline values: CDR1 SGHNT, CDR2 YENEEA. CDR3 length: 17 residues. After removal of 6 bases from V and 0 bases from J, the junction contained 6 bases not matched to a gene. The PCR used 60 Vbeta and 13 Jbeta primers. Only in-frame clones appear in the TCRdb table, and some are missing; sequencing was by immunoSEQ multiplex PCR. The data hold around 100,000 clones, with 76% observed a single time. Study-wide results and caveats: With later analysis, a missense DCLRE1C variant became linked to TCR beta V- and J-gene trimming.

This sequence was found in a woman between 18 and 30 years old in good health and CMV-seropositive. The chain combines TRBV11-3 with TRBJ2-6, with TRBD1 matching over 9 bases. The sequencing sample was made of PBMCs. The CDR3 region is CASSRTGALSGANVLTF. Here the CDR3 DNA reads TGTGCCAGCAGTCGGACAGGGGCCCTCTCTGGGGCCAACGTCCTGACTTTC.